Only a few counts were recorded for the clone carrying this TCR beta chain. Its antigen remains unknown. The CDR3 is made up of 16 amino acids. The germline V and J ends were trimmed by 3 bases and 5 bases, with 19 bases remaining between them. CDR1 SEHNR and CDR2 FQNEAQ come from the germline V gene (reference sequence). TCRdb reprocessed the 5' RACE reads with MiXCR, giving one entry per CDR3 protein. The sample gives around 340,000 distinct CDR3 sequences, around 14% of which show up once; roughly 22% is in the top ten. This sample stems from a study of T-cell memory formation after mild COVID-19. Study information: TCR clusters largely stayed donor specific.

Study observations and caveats: Clones contracting across day 15 to 85 had a balanced CD4/CD8 profile; later expanding clones leaned CD4+. Nothing showed for sure that second-wave clones peaking on day 37 were SARS-CoV-2 specific.

The origin of this receptor is a man aged 18 to 30 who had mild COVID-19 (a few samples of this study predate the infection). Cell type and time point are not known. The sequencing input was PBMCs or a T cell subset sorted from them (not recorded which). The genes are TRBV7-9 and TRBJ1-2, with TRBD1 as a possible D gene (6 bases). The CDR3 protein is CASSFPGGGDLYGYTF. For the CDR3, the DNA is TGTGCCAGCAGCTTCCCCGGCGGGGGCGACTTGTATGGCTACACCTTC.